Below, 10 T cell receptor beta chains from the same sample are listed, as sequenced in a study of type 1 regulatory T cells. TCRdb itself ran the reads through MiXCR, one entry per CDR3 protein. The sample holds approximately 72,000 distinct CDR3 sequences, around 57% seen once. The antigens of these receptors remain unknown. Sequencing was done on a sample of cultured T cells, either the whole culture or a sorted T cell fraction (not recorded which). Subset here: Tr1-enriched cell product generated in vitro against host alloantigens. These receptors were taken from a human donor in good health.

This chain uses TRBV20-1 with TRBJ2-3, with TRBD2 identical over 7 bases. Germline-derived CDR1 and CDR2 are DFQATT and SNEGSKA (reference sequence). The ends lost 3 bases at V and 4 bases at J; junction bases unmatched: 10. There are 15 residues in the CDR3. The CDR3 loop reads CSASPAGVVPDTQYF. CDR3 nucleotide sequence: TGCAGTGCTAGTCCTGCGGGAGTCGTACCAGATACGCAGTATTTT.

This chain connects TRBV7-9 to TRBJ2-5, with 7 bases identical to TRBD1. The CDR3 spans 15 residues. J lost 6 bases, V lost 0 bases, and 7 bases had no gene match. CDR1 SEHNR and CDR2 FQNEAQ come from the germline V gene (reference sequence). Here the CDR3 DNA reads TGTGCCAGCAGCTTAGCCGGGACAGAGGAGAAGACCCAGTACTTC. Translated: CASSLAGTEEKTQYF.

This clonotype was seen more than once but under ten times. The rearrangement joins TRBV4-1 to TRBJ2-7; 14 bases agree with TRBD2. The germline V gene has CDR1 MGHRA and CDR2 YSYEKL. The ends lost 1 base at V and 5 bases at J; junction bases unmatched: 1. CDR3 length: 15 amino acids. CDR3 nucleotides: TGCGCCAGCAGCCAAGGGGGACTAGCGGGAGACGAGCAGTACTTC. It is translated as CASSQGGLAGDEQYF.

V usage is TRBV12-3 or TRBV12-4 and J usage is TRBJ2-2; D might be TRBD1 (5 bases). Trimming took 3 bases from V and 0 from J, leaving 11 bases between them. This CDR3 contains 16 residues. The CDR3 sequence is CASSFQQASNTGELFF. CDR3 DNA sequence: TGTGCCAGCAGTTTCCAACAGGCATCGAACACCGGGGAGCTGTTTTTT.

The chain has TRBV6-1 and TRBJ2-1; D unresolved. V lost 2 bases and J 9 bases, leaving 5 bases between the germline ends. Germline CDR1 is MNHNS and CDR2 is SASEGT. The CDR3 covers 11 residues. The DNA for the CDR3 is TGTGCCAGCAGTGAAATGCTTGAGCAGTTCTTC. As protein: CASSEMLEQFF.

Ten or more counts support this clonotype. The chain links TRBV20-1 to TRBJ2-7, with 8 positions matching TRBD1. V lost 6 bases and J lost 2; bases outside the gene matches: 6. The CDR3 loop spans 13 amino acids. Germline V CDR1 and CDR2: DFQATT, SNEGSKA (reference sequence). The CDR3 spells CSAQGDRTYEQYF. For the CDR3, the DNA is TGCAGTGCCCAGGGGGACAGGACCTACGAGCAGTACTTC.

This clonotype was recorded at least ten times. The chain joins TRBV4-1 to TRBJ1-2, with 9 bases fitting TRBD1. CDR3 size: 18 residues. V shed 4 bases, J shed 7 bases, and the junction held 19 bases outside the gene matches. Germline V gives CDR1 MGHRA, CDR2 YSYEKL. The CDR3 loop is CASSPFVAPGTGKGGYTF. The DNA for the CDR3 is TGCGCCAGCAGCCCATTTGTAGCCCCCGGGACAGGGAAGGGTGGCTACACCTTC.

The chain uses TRBV29-1 and TRBJ2-3; 7 bases line up with TRBD1. The CDR3 contains 14 residues. The V segment lost 4 bases and the J segment 5 bases; nucleotides outside the gene matches: 9. Germline values: CDR1 SQVTM, CDR2 ANQGSEA. CDR3 region: CSVGGGAVKDTQYF. The CDR3 DNA sequence: TGCAGCGTTGGAGGGGGCGCTGTGAAAGATACGCAGTATTTT.

V gene TRBV20-1 combines with J gene TRBJ1-2; D not resolved. This CDR3 comprises 13 residues. CDR1 DFQATT and CDR2 SNEGSKA come from the germline V gene (reference sequence). Trimming took off 5 bases at V and 3 bases at J, with 13 bases between the two ends. For the CDR3, the DNA is TGCAGTGCTGCTATACAGAGCCACTATGGCTACACCTTC. Residues: CSAAIQSHYGYTF.

The chain recombines TRBV20-1 with TRBJ1-2; D gene ambiguous. The CDR3 covers 12 residues. The V and J ends lost 6 bases and 8 bases respectively, with 16 bases between them. CDR1 and CDR2 (germline): DFQATT, SNEGSKA (reference sequence). CDR3 region: CSAPGLRGGYTF. For the CDR3, the DNA is TGCAGTGCACCTGGACTCCGAGGGGGCTACACCTTC.